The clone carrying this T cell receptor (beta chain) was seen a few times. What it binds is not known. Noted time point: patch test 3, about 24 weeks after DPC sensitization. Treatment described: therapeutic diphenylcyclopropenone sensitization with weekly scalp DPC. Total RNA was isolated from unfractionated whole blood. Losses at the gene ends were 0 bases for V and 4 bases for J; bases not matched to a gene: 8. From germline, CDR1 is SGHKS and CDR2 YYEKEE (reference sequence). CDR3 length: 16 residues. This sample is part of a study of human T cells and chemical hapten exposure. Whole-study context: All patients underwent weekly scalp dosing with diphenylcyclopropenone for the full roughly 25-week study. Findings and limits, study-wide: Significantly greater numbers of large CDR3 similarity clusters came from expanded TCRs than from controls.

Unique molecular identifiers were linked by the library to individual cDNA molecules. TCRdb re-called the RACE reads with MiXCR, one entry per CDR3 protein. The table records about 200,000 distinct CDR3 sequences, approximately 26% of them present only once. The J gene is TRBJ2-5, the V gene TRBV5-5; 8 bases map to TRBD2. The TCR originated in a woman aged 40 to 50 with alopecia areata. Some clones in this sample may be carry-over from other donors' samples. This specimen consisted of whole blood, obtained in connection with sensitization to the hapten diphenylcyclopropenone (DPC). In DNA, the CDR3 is TGTGCCAGCAGCTTGGAGGCTCGTCGGGGGGGAGAGACCCAGTACTTC. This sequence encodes CASSLEARRGGETQYF.